The 15 T cell receptor beta chains in this list originate from one sample, sequenced in a study of T cell changes during pregnancy in multiple sclerosis. Clones were read by immunoSEQ multiplex PCR, and TCRdb kept only the in-frame ones, dropping some. The sample lists some 79,000 clones, about nine tenths occurring once. The sequencing used CD4+ T cells from peripheral blood mononuclear cells, collected in the second trimester of pregnancy. These receptor sequences come from a female donor with multiple sclerosis, enrolled in a pregnancy study.

This clone was picked up many times. The V call is TRBV7-2, the J call TRBJ1-5, with D tentatively TRBD1 (6 bases). This CDR3 comprises 14 residues. The V gene lost 4 bases and the J gene lost 9 bases, with 16 bases spanning the gap. Germline values: CDR1 SGHTA, CDR2 FQGNSA. The CDR3 sequence is CASSSGQPTSPQHF. The CDR3, as DNA: TGTGCCAGCAGCTCCGGACAGCCGACTTCGCCCCAGCATTTT.

The rearrangement uses TRBV19 and TRBJ1-1, with a possible D match to TRBD1 (5 bases). Germline lookup yields CDR1 LNHDA and CDR2 SQIVND (reference sequence). V was trimmed by 4 bases and J by 1 base, leaving 10 bases between them. The CDR3 spans 14 residues. DNA for the CDR3: TGTGCCAGTAGTAGCCTCGGACAGAACACTGAAGCTTTCTTT. The encoded protein is CASSSLGQNTEAFF.

CDR3 DNA sequence: TGTGCCAGCAGCTTAAGCTTCGAGATTGAGAACGGGGAGCTGTTTTTT. Its translation: CASSLSFEIENGELFF. The V gene is TRBV7-2, the J gene TRBJ2-2, with no clear D. The CDR3 spans 16 residues. Trimming stripped 2 bases from V and 7 bases from J, with 17 bases between. Germline V gives CDR1 SGHTA, CDR2 FQGNSA.

The gene calls are TRBV25-1 and TRBJ2-2; 7 bases line up with TRBD2. The CDR3 has 16 amino acids. Germline V gives CDR1 MGHDK, CDR2 SYGVNS. The ends lost 3 bases at V and 5 bases at J; junction bases unmatched: 9. CDR3 nucleotide sequence: TGTGCCAGCAGTGAGGTGGCGGGAGTTTATACCGGGGAGCTGTTTTTT. Amino acid sequence: CASSEVAGVYTGELFF.

The chain has TRBV30 and TRBJ1-3; 8 bases are shared with TRBD1. Losses at the gene ends were 0 bases for V and 3 bases for J; bases not matched to a gene: 4. CDR1 and CDR2 from the germline V gene are GTSNPN and SVGIG (reference sequence). This CDR3 has 15 residues. The CDR3 region is CAWSVAGGIGNTIYF. The CDR3, as DNA: TGTGCCTGGAGTGTTGCAGGGGGCATTGGAAACACCATATATTTT.

The gene calls are TRBV30 and TRBJ1-1; the match to TRBD1 covers 10 bases. Unmatched junction bases numbered 1, after V lost 5 bases and J lost 1 base. Germline-derived CDR1 and CDR2 are GTSNPN and SVGIG (reference sequence). CDR3 length: 13 amino acids. CDR3 sequence reads: CAWDRGRNTEAFF. The CDR3 DNA is TGTGCCTGGGACAGGGGGCGGAACACTGAAGCTTTCTTT.

V usage is TRBV6-6 and J usage is TRBJ1-6; no firm D call. CDR3 size: 13 residues. Trimming shortened V by 6 bases and J by 7 bases, and 10 bases separated the two germline ends. Germline V gene data show CDR1 as MNHNY and CDR2 as SVGAGI (reference sequence). The CDR3, as DNA: TGTGCCAGCAGGTCCGTCGAGAATTCACCCCTCCACTTT. Translated: CASRSVENSPLHF.

V is TRBV5-5 and J is TRBJ1-6; D gene unclear. The V end was cut by 6 bases, the J end by 0 bases, with 13 bases between. The CDR3 totals 16 residues. Germline CDR1 reads SGHKS; CDR2 reads YYEKEE (reference sequence). The CDR3 DNA is TGTGCCAGCATTATGCAGTACCCCTCCTATAATTCACCCCTCCACTTT. Translation gives CASIMQYPSYNSPLHF.

The V gene is TRBV29-1, the J gene TRBJ2-2; D uncertain. The CDR3 totals 16 residues. Germline V gives CDR1 SQVTM, CDR2 ANQGSEA. V lost 2 bases and J lost 1, with 14 bases in between. For the CDR3, the DNA is TGCAGCGTTGAATCGAGAGAGATAAAGAACACCGGGGAGCTGTTTTTT. Residues: CSVESREIKNTGELFF.

This chain links TRBV5-1 with TRBJ2-1; the match to TRBD2 covers 16 bases. Germline-derived CDR1 and CDR2 are SGHRS and YFSETQ. CDR3 length: 16 amino acids. Trimming cost V 4 bases and J 9 bases; bases outside gene matches: 7. The CDR3 DNA is TGCGCCAGCAGCGGGACTAGCGGGGGGGCCATCGGTGAGCAGTTCTTC. Translation gives CASSGTSGGAIGEQFF.

The V gene is TRBV28, the J gene TRBJ2-1; possible D gene TRBD1, 6 bases. CDR1 and CDR2 (germline): MDHEN, SYDVKM. This CDR3 region has 14 residues. V lost 8 bases to trimming and J lost 5 bases, with 16 bases between them. CDR3 protein: CASGLTTGNNEQFF. The CDR3 region has the DNA TGTGCCAGCGGGCTTACGACAGGTAACAATGAGCAGTTCTTC.

The chain has TRBV19 and TRBJ2-7, with 9 positions matching TRBD1. The CDR3 length is 15 residues. From germline, CDR1 is LNHDA and CDR2 SQIVND (reference sequence). Trimming at V came to 2 bases and at J to 2 bases, leaving 4 bases not matched to a gene. The CDR3 nucleotides read TGTGCCAGTAGTATAAAGGGACAGGGAACCTACGAGCAGTACTTC. This codes for CASSIKGQGTYEQYF.

This clone was recorded a few times. This sequence joins TRBV7-9 and TRBJ1-6; D uncertain. The length of the CDR3 is 14 residues. Germline CDR1 reads SEHNR; CDR2 reads FQNEAQ (reference sequence). V shed 5 bases and J shed 7 bases, with 12 bases lying between them. The CDR3 protein is CASSVDRGNSPLHF. The CDR3 DNA reads TGTGCCAGCAGCGTGGACCGGGGAAATTCACCCCTCCACTTT.

The chain recombines TRBV7-8 with TRBJ1-1, with D perhaps matching TRBD1 (5 bases). CDR3 length equals 16 residues. Per germline, CDR1 SGHVS and CDR2 FQNEAQ. Trimming removed 3 bases at V and 1 base at J, with 15 bases between. CDR3 nucleotide sequence: TGTGCCAGCAGCTTGCGCCCCAGGGAAGGGAACACTGAAGCTTTCTTT. Translation gives CASSLRPREGNTEAFF.

The CDR3 sequence: CSASGGVEQYF. Here the CDR3 DNA reads TGCAGTGCTAGCGGGGGGGTCGAGCAGTACTTC. This chain links TRBV20-1 with TRBJ2-7, with TRBD2 matching over 8 bases. Losses at the gene ends were 3 bases for V and 6 bases for J; bases not matched to a gene: 1. The germline CDR1 and CDR2 sequences are DFQATT and SNEGSKA (reference sequence). There are 11 residues in the CDR3.